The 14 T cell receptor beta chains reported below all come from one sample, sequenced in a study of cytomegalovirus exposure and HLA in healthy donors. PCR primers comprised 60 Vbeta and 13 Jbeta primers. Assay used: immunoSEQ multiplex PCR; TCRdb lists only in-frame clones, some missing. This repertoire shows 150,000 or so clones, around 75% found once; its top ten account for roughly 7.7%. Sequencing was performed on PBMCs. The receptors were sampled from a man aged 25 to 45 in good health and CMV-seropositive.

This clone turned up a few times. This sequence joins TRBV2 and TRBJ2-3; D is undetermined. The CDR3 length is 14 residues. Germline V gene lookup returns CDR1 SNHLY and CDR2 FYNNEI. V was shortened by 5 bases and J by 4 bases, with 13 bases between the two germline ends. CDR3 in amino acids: CASSLESPPDTQYF. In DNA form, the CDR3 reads TGTGCCAGCAGTTTGGAGAGCCCCCCAGATACGCAGTATTTT.

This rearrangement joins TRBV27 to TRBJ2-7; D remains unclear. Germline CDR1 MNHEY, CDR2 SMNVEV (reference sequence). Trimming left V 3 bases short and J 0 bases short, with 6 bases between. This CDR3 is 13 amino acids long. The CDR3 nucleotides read TGTGCCAGCAGTTTTAGTTACTCCTACGAGCAGTACTTC. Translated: CASSFSYSYEQYF.

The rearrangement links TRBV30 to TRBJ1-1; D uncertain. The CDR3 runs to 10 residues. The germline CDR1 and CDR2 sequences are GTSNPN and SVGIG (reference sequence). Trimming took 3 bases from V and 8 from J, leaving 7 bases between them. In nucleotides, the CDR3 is TGTGCCTGGAGGGAGAGAGAAGCTTTCTTT. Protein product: CAWREREAFF.

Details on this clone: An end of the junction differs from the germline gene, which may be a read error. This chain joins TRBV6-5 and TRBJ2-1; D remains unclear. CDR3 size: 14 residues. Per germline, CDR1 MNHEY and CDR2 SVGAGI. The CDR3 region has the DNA TGTGCCAGCACCCCAGGTCCCTCCAACAATGAGCAGTTCTTC. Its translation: CASTPGPSNNEQFF.

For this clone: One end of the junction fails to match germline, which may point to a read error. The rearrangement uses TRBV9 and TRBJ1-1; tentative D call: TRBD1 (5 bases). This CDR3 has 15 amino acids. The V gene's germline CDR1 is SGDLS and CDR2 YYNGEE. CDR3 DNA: TGTGCCAGCAGCGTAGAGGGCAGGGAAAACGCTGAAGCTTCCTTT. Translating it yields CASSVEGRENAEASF.

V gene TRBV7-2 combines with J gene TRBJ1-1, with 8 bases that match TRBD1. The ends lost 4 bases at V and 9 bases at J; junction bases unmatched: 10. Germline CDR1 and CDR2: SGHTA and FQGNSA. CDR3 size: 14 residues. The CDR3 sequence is CASSSGQGRKKAFF. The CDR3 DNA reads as TGTGCCAGCAGCTCTGGACAGGGAAGGAAAAAAGCTTTCTTT.

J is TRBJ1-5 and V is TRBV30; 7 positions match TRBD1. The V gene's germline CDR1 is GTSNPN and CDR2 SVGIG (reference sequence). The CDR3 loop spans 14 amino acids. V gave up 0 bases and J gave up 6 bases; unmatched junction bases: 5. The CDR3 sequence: CAWSVQGMGQPQHF. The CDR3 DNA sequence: TGTGCCTGGAGTGTACAGGGGATGGGTCAGCCCCAGCATTTT.

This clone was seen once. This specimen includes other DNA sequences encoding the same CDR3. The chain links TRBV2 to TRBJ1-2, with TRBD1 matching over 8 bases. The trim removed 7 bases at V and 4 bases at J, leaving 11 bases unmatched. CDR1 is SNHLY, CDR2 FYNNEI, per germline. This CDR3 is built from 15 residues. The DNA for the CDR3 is TGTGCCAGCACCCGAGACAGGGGATACGGCTATGGCTACACCTTC. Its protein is CASTRDRGYGYGYTF.

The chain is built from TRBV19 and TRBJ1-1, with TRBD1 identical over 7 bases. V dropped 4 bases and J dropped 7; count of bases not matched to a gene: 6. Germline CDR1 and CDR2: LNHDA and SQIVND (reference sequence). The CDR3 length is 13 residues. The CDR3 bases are TGTGCCAGTAGTACCAACAGGGGTGGTGAAGCTTTCTTT. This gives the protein CASSTNRGGEAFF. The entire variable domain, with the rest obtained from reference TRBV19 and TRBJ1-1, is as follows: DGGITQSPKYLFRKEGQNVTLSCEQNLNHDAMYWYRQDPGQGLRLIYYSQIVNDFQKGDIAEGYSVSREKKESFPLTVTSAQKNPTAFYLCASSTNRGGEAFFGQGTRLTVV.

The CDR3 DNA reads as TGTGCCAGCAGCTCAGCCGCTAGCGGGAGAAGGAATACGCAGTATTTT. It codes for CASSSAASGRRNTQYF. The rearrangement uses TRBV27 and TRBJ2-3; 10 nucleotides line up with TRBD2. V shed 6 bases and J 7 bases; nucleotides not matched to a gene: 13. The CDR3 length is 16 residues. Germline V CDR1 and CDR2: MNHEY, SMNVEV (reference sequence).

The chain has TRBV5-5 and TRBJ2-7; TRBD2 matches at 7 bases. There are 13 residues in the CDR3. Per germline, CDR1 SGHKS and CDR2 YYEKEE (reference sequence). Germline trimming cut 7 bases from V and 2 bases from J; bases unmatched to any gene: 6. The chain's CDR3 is CASCPGGTYEQYF. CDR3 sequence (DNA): TGTGCCAGCTGCCCGGGAGGCACCTACGAGCAGTACTTC.

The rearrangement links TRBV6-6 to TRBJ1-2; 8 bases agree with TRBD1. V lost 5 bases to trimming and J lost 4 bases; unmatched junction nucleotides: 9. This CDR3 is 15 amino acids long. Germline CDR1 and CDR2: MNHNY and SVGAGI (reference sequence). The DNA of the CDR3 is TGTGCCAGCAGTCCCGCCCAGGGGGCGGGCTATGGCTACACCTTC. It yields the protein CASSPAQGAGYGYTF.

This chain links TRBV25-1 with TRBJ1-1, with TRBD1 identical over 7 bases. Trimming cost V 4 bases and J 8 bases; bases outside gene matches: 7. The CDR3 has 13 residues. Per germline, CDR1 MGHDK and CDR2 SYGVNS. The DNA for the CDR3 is TGTGCCAGCAGTGTAGGGGGCAGCGGGGAAGCTTTCTTT. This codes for CASSVGGSGEAFF.

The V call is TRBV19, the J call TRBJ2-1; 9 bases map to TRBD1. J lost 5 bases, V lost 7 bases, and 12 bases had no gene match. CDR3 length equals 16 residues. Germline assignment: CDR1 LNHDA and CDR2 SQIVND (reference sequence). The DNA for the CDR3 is TGTGCCAGTAATGGGATTCGGGGACAGGGACACAATGAGCAGTTCTTC. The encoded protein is CASNGIRGQGHNEQFF.